This T cell receptor beta chain came from a study of blood T cells in healthy people across ages. Aged roughly 6 to 90, donors were systemically healthy Caucasians from Russia. This CDR3 is built from 14 residues. The V and J ends lost 6 bases and 0 bases, in that order; junction bases with no gene match: 8. The germline gives CDR1 DFQATT, CDR2 SNEGSKA (reference sequence). Using a J-beta primer mix together with a sample-barcoded 5' primer, a second PCR was run for roughly 6 to 12 cycles. TCRdb used MiXCR to reprocess the 5' RACE reads, holding one entry per CDR3 protein. Counted here are hundreds of thousands of distinct CDR3 sequences, about 30% occurring once; the ten biggest clones make up 15%.

The chain employs TRBV20-1 and TRBJ2-7, with TRBD1 matching over 7 bases. The TCR comes from a woman at least 80 years old in good health. The sequenced material came from blood. The CDR3 DNA follows: TGCAGTGCAAACCCCGGGACAGCCTCCTACGAGCAGTACTTC. It specifies CSANPGTASYEQYF.